Presented here are 30 T cell receptor beta chains from one specimen sequenced in a study of blood T cell repertoires in COVID-19. Some clones are missing from TCRdb's copy, which holds only in-frame ones; the method was immunoSEQ multiplex PCR. The table lists hundreds of thousands of clones, 87% of them singletons. The source material was PBMCs or T cells enriched from blood (not recorded which). These receptors all come from a young woman who had recovered from COVID-19.

The count of this clone is one. This chain connects TRBV27 to TRBJ1-4, with D perhaps TRBD1 (5 bases). Germline V gene lookup returns CDR1 MNHEY and CDR2 SMNVEV (reference sequence). The length of the CDR3 is 14 residues. Trimming removed 2 bases at V and 8 bases at J, with 12 bases between. CDR3 protein: CASSLRTFGEKLFF. Written as DNA, the CDR3 is TGTGCCAGCAGTTTAAGGACATTCGGAGAAAAACTGTTTTTT.

The gene calls are TRBV7-9 and TRBJ2-5; 7 bases fit TRBD1. V was clipped by 4 bases and J by 4 bases; unmatched bases: 6. Germline CDR1 and CDR2: SEHNR and FQNEAQ (reference sequence). The CDR3 covers 14 residues. The CDR3 sequence: CASSSTGAGETQYF. CDR3 DNA sequence: TGTGCCAGCAGCTCAACAGGGGCCGGAGAGACCCAGTACTTC.

The V and J genes are TRBV3-1 (or the pseudogene TRBV3-2) and TRBJ2-1; a weak D match, TRBD1 (6 bases). The CDR3 spans 18 residues. Germline V gene lookup returns CDR1 LGHDT and CDR2 YNNKEL (reference sequence). V was clipped by 4 bases and J by 2 bases, with 21 bases between them. The CDR3 DNA reads as TGTGCCAGCAGCCCCACAATTCCTTATCAGGGGCCCTACAATGAGCAGTTCTTC. Its protein product is CASSPTIPYQGPYNEQFF.

This rearrangement joins TRBV27 to TRBJ2-1; maybe TRBD2 (5 bases). The germline V gene encodes CDR1 MNHEY and CDR2 SMNVEV (reference sequence). The CDR3 runs 14 residues. Trimming shortened V by 11 bases and J by 4 bases, and 18 bases separated the two germline ends. The CDR3 DNA follows: TGTGCCCACATGGTAGGGCCGGGGTACAATGAGCAGTTCTTC. Encoded protein: CAHMVGPGYNEQFF.

This chain links TRBV5-4 with TRBJ2-3; D perhaps matches TRBD2 (5 bases). Germline assignment: CDR1 SGHNT and CDR2 YYREEE (reference sequence). The CDR3 totals 16 residues. Trimming took off 1 base at V and 0 bases at J, with 12 bases between the two ends. CDR3 amino acids: CASSLSKQRSTDTQYF. CDR3 nucleotide sequence: TGTGCCAGCAGCTTGAGTAAACAGCGGAGCACAGATACGCAGTATTTT.

The chain carries TRBV5-4 and TRBJ1-4; 7 bases agree with TRBD1. V dropped 4 bases and J dropped 5; count of bases not matched to a gene: 11. The germline V gene encodes CDR1 SGHNT and CDR2 YYREEE (reference sequence). CDR3 length: 16 amino acids. CDR3 in amino acids: CASSHRQTGWNEKLFF. For the CDR3, the DNA is TGTGCCAGCAGCCACCGCCAGACAGGGTGGAATGAAAAACTGTTTTTT. Filled out from reference TRBV5-4 and TRBJ1-4, the complete variable domain reads ETGVTQSPTHLIKTRGQQVTLRCSSQSGHNTVSWYQQALGQGPQFIFQYYREEENGRGNFPPRFSGLQFPNYSSELNVNALELDDSALYLCASSHRQTGWNEKLFFGSGTQLSVL.

This chain joins TRBV6-5 and TRBJ2-5, with D maybe TRBD2 (6 bases). Germline V gives CDR1 MNHEY, CDR2 SVGAGI. The CDR3 runs 14 residues. The ends were cut back, 6 bases at V and 4 bases at J, with 15 bases in the middle. The CDR3 region is CASSGAVGGETQYF. The CDR3 coding sequence is TGTGCCAGCAGCGGTGCGGTGGGAGGAGAGACCCAGTACTTC.

About this clone: The sample contains more than one DNA sequence encoding this CDR3. The V call is TRBV27, the J call TRBJ2-7, with TRBD1 matching over 10 bases. Germline CDR1 MNHEY, CDR2 SMNVEV (reference sequence). The CDR3 length is 13 residues. With 6 bases clipped from V and 4 bases from J, the junction kept 3 bases outside the gene matches. CDR3 sequence reads: CASSRDRGYEQYF. The CDR3 coding sequence is TGTGCCAGCAGCCGGGACAGGGGTTACGAGCAGTACTTC.

This chain links TRBV3-1 (or the pseudogene TRBV3-2) with TRBJ1-4; 8 bases fit TRBD1. V lost 3 bases to trimming and J lost 5 bases; unmatched junction nucleotides: 5. This CDR3 region has 15 residues. The germline V gene has CDR1 LGHDT and CDR2 YNNKEL (reference sequence). The CDR3 bases are TGTGCCAGCAGCCAGAGAGACAGGGGCAATGAAAAACTGTTTTTT. This codes for CASSQRDRGNEKLFF.

V gene TRBV5-1 combines with J gene TRBJ2-7; 7 bases map to TRBD2. The CDR3 loop spans 13 amino acids. After removal of 5 bases from V and 2 bases from J, the junction contained 4 bases not matched to a gene. Germline CDR1 is SGHRS and CDR2 is YFSETQ. CDR3: CASSAGETYEQYF. The DNA for the CDR3 is TGCGCCAGCAGTGCGGGAGAGACCTACGAGCAGTACTTC.

V gene TRBV4-2 combines with J gene TRBJ2-2; 8 bases align to TRBD2. Trimming removed 1 base from V and 8 bases from J; junction bases left unmatched: 15. The CDR3 sequence is 18 residues long. The germline gives CDR1 LGHNA, CDR2 YNFKEQ. The CDR3 sequence is CASSQASRGGLGVGELFF. In DNA, the CDR3 is TGTGCCAGCAGCCAAGCTAGCCGGGGGGGCCTAGGAGTAGGGGAGCTGTTTTTT.

A single count supports this clone. The CDR3 DNA sequence: TGTGCCAGCAGCTTAGCCCCTTGGACTAGCGGGGATACGCAGTATTTT. As protein: CASSLAPWTSGDTQYF. The chain is built from TRBV11-2 and TRBJ2-3, with 11 bases aligning to TRBD2. This CDR3 spans 16 amino acids. With V trimmed by 1 base and J by 6 bases, 6 bases remained unmatched. Germline V gene lookup returns CDR1 SGHAT and CDR2 FQNNGV.

The chain employs TRBV19 and TRBJ2-1, with TRBD2 identical over 8 bases. With V trimmed by 3 bases and J by 7 bases, 14 bases remained unmatched. CDR3 length equals 17 residues. Germline-derived CDR1 and CDR2 are LNHDA and SQIVND (reference sequence). CDR3 coding DNA: TGTGCCAGTAGTATTTTCGTCGGGAGGGCCTCGAGTAATGAGCAGTTCTTC. Its protein is CASSIFVGRASSNEQFF.

This rearrangement joins TRBV11-2 to TRBJ1-2; D is unclear. Germline values: CDR1 SGHAT, CDR2 FQNNGV. V dropped 3 bases and J dropped 6 bases, with 8 bases sitting between them. CDR3 length: 12 residues. This CDR3 is CASSLFQDGYTF. Here the CDR3 DNA reads TGTGCCAGCAGCTTGTTCCAGGATGGCTACACCTTC.

V usage is TRBV18 and J usage is TRBJ1-6, with D unresolved. Germline V gene sequence: CDR1 KGHSH, CDR2 LQKENI. The CDR3 has 15 residues. Trimming pared 0 bases from V and 7 bases from J, leaving 10 bases between. The DNA of the CDR3 is TGTGCCAGCTCACCACCAGGGAGCCTCAATTCACCCCTCCACTTT. Residues: CASSPPGSLNSPLHF.

This CDR3 is CASSPRQGGQPQHF. As DNA, the CDR3 is TGTGCCAGCAGTCCCCGACAGGGAGGTCAGCCCCAGCATTTT. This chain connects TRBV6-5 to TRBJ1-5, with TRBD1 matching 7 bases. Trimming removed 5 bases from V and 6 bases from J; junction bases left unmatched: 7. The CDR3 has 14 residues. From germline, CDR1 is MNHEY and CDR2 SVGAGI.

The V call is TRBV11-2, the J call TRBJ2-7; no clear D. Germline values: CDR1 SGHAT, CDR2 FQNNGV. The CDR3 is 13 residues long. Trimming removed 5 bases from V and 7 bases from J, with 15 bases in between. As DNA, the CDR3 is TGTGCCAGCAGCCCCCTTCGCTCCAGGGAGCAGTACTTC. Translation gives CASSPLRSREQYF.

The J gene is TRBJ2-5, the V gene TRBV14, with D possibly TRBD1 on 6 matching bases. The CDR3 has 14 residues. Deletions cut 4 bases from V and 5 bases from J, with 14 bases between. Per germline, CDR1 SGHDN and CDR2 FVKESK. CDR3 residues: CASSRGLDRETQYF. Written as DNA, the CDR3 is TGTGCCAGCAGCCGGGGGCTCGATCGGGAGACCCAGTACTTC.

The V gene is TRBV24-1, the J gene TRBJ1-5; 8 nucleotides match TRBD1. The CDR3 extends over 18 amino acids. V lost 2 bases, J lost 0 bases, and 8 bases stayed unmatched. CDR1 is KGHDR and CDR2 is SFDVKD in the germline V gene. The CDR3, as DNA: TGTGCCACCAGTGATTCGCTTCCCGGGACAGGTAGCAATCAGCCCCAGCATTTT. Its translation: CATSDSLPGTGSNQPQHF.

The V and J genes are TRBV27 and TRBJ2-1, with 9 bases lining up with TRBD1. The CDR3 has 17 amino acids. Germline CDR1 and CDR2: MNHEY and SMNVEV (reference sequence). Trimming removed 5 bases from V and 9 bases from J; junction bases left unmatched: 17. CDR3 in DNA: TGTGCCAGCAGTCCGGGGACAGGGACCGTAGCAAAACGTGAGCAGTTCTTC. This translates into CASSPGTGTVAKREQFF.

This clone was detected once. The chain is built from TRBV2 and TRBJ2-5, with D maybe TRBD2 (6 bases). This CDR3 comprises 14 residues. The germline V and J ends were trimmed by 6 bases and 5 bases, with 16 bases remaining between them. Germline loops: CDR1 SNHLY, CDR2 FYNNEI. CDR3 amino acids: CASRETQAGETQYF. DNA of the CDR3: TGTGCCAGCAGGGAGACTCAGGCGGGGGAGACCCAGTACTTC.

In its sample, this clone was seen once. This chain links TRBV7-2 with TRBJ1-1; a possible D gene is TRBD1 (6 bases). Germline loops: CDR1 SGHTA, CDR2 FQGNSA. The length of the CDR3 is 18 residues. The V end lost 2 bases, the J end lost 1 base, and 20 bases lay between the germline ends. The CDR3 nucleotides are TGTGCCAGCAGCTTACGGGGCAGGGGCCCAACCTCGAACACTGAAGCTTTCTTT. This codes for CASSLRGRGPTSNTEAFF. Full variable domain (missing parts from reference TRBV7-2 and TRBJ1-1): GAGVSQSPSNKVTEKGKDVELRCDPISGHTALYWYRQSLGQGLEFLIYFQGNSAPDKSGLPSDRFSAERTGGSVSTLTIQRTQQEDSAVYLCASSLRGRGPTSNTEAFFGQGTRLTVV.

The chain links TRBV4-3 to TRBJ2-7; the match to TRBD2 covers 10 bases. The germline V gene encodes CDR1 LGHNA and CDR2 YSLEER. The V gene end was trimmed by 4 bases and the J gene end by 2 bases; junction bases not matched to a gene: 5. This CDR3 spans 15 amino acids. In DNA, the CDR3 is TGCGCCAGCAGCCCTGTAGCGGGGGGACCCTACGAGCAGTACTTC. Residues: CASSPVAGGPYEQYF.

The genes are TRBV5-1 and TRBJ2-7; tentative D call: TRBD1 (6 bases). The CDR3 is made up of 15 amino acids. Germline CDR1 is SGHRS and CDR2 is YFSETQ. V was shortened by 1 base and J by 4 bases, with 15 bases between the two germline ends. The CDR3 nucleotides read TGCGCCAGCAGCTTGAAACGGGACACCCAGTACGAGCAGTACTTC. Its protein is CASSLKRDTQYEQYF. The entire variable domain, with the rest obtained from reference TRBV5-1 and TRBJ2-7, is as follows: KAGVTQTPRYLIKTRGQQVTLSCSPISGHRSVSWYQQTPGQGLQFLFEYFSETQRNKGNFPGRFSGRQFSNSRSEMNVSTLELGDSALYLCASSLKRDTQYEQYFGPGTRLTVT.

This chain uses TRBV4-3 with TRBJ1-2, with D perhaps TRBD1 (6 bases). V was cut by 0 bases and J by 0 bases, with 11 bases left in between. The CDR3 length is 16 residues. CDR1 and CDR2 from the germline V gene are LGHNA and YSLEER. Written as DNA, the CDR3 is TGCGCCAGCAGCCAAGAGAGGGGGTTTGCTAACTATGGCTACACCTTC. Translated, it gives CASSQERGFANYGYTF.

The chain recombines TRBV24-1 with TRBJ1-1, with 7 bases aligning to TRBD1. The junction had 18 bases not matched to a gene; V was cut back by 0 bases and J by 0 bases. The CDR3 runs to 21 residues. Germline CDR1 KGHDR, CDR2 SFDVKD. The CDR3 loop reads CATSDLHIERDSFAMNTEAFF. The CDR3 DNA reads as TGTGCCACCAGTGATTTGCATATTGAACGGGACAGTTTTGCGATGAACACTGAAGCTTTCTTT.

The chain combines TRBV11-2 with TRBJ2-1, with 16 bases fitting TRBD2. This CDR3 region has 18 residues. CDR1 is SGHAT and CDR2 is FQNNGV in the germline V gene. The V segment lost 5 bases and the J segment 6 bases; nucleotides outside the gene matches: 10. CDR3 in DNA: TGTGCCAGCAGCCTGGGACTAGCGGGAGGGCCTTATAGCAATGAGCAGTTCTTC. Translated: CASSLGLAGGPYSNEQFF.

The rearrangement uses TRBV20-1 and TRBJ1-5, with a possible D match to TRBD1 (5 bases). This CDR3 region has 14 residues. Germline lookup yields CDR1 DFQATT and CDR2 SNEGSKA (reference sequence). Trimming took off 3 bases at V and 5 bases at J, with 14 bases between the two ends. DNA for the CDR3: TGCAGTGCTAGTGTTCAGGGAAGATATCAGCCCCAGCATTTT. It encodes CSASVQGRYQPQHF.

V and J are TRBV19 and TRBJ1-1; D call uncertain. From germline, CDR1 is LNHDA and CDR2 SQIVND (reference sequence). The ends were cut back, 7 bases at V and 8 bases at J, with 17 bases in the middle. The CDR3 runs to 13 residues. The CDR3: CASTSSGGLEAFF. The CDR3 DNA reads TGTGCCAGTACCTCGTCGGGAGGGCTCGAAGCTTTCTTT.

The chain carries TRBV7-9 and TRBJ1-2; D possibly corresponds to TRBD1 (5 bases). Trimming took 5 bases from V and 4 from J, leaving 17 bases between them. CDR1 is SEHNR, CDR2 FQNEAQ, per germline (reference sequence). This CDR3 is 15 amino acids long. Here the CDR3 reads CASSDHAREGYGYTF. The CDR3 bases are TGTGCCAGCAGCGACCACGCCAGGGAGGGCTATGGCTACACCTTC.